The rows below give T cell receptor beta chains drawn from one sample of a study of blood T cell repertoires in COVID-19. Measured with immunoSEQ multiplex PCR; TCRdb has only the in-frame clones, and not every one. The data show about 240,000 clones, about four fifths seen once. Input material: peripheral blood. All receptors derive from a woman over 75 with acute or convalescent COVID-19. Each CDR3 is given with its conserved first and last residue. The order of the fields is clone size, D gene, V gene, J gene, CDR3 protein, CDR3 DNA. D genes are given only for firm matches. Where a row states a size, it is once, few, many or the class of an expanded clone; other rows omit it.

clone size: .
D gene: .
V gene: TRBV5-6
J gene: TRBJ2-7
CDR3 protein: CASSLQGGGPYYEQYF
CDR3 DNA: TGTGCCAGCAGCCTCCAAGGGGGGGGCCCTTACTACGAGCAGTACTTC

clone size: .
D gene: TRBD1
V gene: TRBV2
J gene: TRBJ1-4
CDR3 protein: CASSNRDSNEKLFF
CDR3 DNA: TGTGCCAGCAGTAACCGGGACAGTAATGAAAAACTGTTTTTT

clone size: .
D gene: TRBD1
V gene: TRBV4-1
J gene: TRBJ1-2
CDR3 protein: CASSQEPTGGADYGYTF
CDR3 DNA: TGCGCCAGCAGCCAAGAACCGACAGGGGGCGCTGACTATGGCTACACCTTC

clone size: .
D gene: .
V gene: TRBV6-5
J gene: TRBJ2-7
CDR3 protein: CASRRNREGNYEQYF
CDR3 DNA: TGTGCCAGCAGGAGGAATCGAGAGGGTAACTACGAGCAGTACTTC

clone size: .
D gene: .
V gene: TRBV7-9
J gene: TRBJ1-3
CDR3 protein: CASSRSGGTGNTIYF
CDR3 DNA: TGTGCCAGCAGCCGAAGTGGGGGGACTGGAAACACCATATATTTT

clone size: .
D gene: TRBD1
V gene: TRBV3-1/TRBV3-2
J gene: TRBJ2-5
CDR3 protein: CASSQRAGGTETQYF
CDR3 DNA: TGTGCCAGCAGCCAGCGAGCAGGGGGCACGGAGACCCAGTACTTC

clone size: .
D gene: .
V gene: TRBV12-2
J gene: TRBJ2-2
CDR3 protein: CASRLAAGGSNTGELFF
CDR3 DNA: TGTGCAAGTCGCTTAGCAGCGGGGGGGAGTAACACCGGGGAGCTGTTTTTT

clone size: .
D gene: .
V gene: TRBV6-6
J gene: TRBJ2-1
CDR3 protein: CASSPTPSGQFF
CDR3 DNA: TGTGCCAGCAGTCCGACGCCGTCGGGACAGTTCTTC

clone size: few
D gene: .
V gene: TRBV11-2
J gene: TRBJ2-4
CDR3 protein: CASSLDPARNIQYF
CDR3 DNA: TGTGCCAGCAGCTTAGATCCTGCGCGGAACATTCAGTACTTC

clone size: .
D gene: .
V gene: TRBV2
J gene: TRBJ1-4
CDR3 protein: CASRTTGGRREKLFF
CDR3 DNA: TGTGCCAGCAGGACAACGGGGGGGCGTCGGGAAAAACTGTTTTTT

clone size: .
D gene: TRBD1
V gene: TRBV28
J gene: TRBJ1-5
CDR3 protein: CASSSGTGGLWGNQPQHF
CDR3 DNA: TGTGCCAGCAGTTCCGGGACAGGGGGCCTTTGGGGCAATCAGCCCCAGCATTTT

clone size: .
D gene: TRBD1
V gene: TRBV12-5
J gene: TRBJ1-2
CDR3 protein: CASAPGQGWGYTF
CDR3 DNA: TGTGCTAGTGCTCCGGGACAGGGATGGGGCTACACCTTC

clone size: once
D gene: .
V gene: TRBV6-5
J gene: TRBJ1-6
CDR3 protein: CASSPSPNSPLHF
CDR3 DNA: TGTGCCAGCAGTCCCTCCCCGAATTCACCCCTCCACTTT

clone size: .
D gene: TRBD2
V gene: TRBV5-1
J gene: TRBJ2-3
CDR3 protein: CASSLWLAGGPITDTQYF
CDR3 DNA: TGCGCCAGCAGCTTGTGGTTAGCGGGGGGGCCGATCACAGATACGCAGTATTTT

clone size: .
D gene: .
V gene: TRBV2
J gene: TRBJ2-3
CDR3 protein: CASSLVTDTQYF
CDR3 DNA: TGTGCCAGCAGTCTCGTTACAGATACGCAGTATTTT

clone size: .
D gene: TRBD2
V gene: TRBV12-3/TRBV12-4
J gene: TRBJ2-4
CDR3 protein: CASSPVGEGIQYF
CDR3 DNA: TGTGCCAGCAGCCCGGTGGGGGAGGGCATTCAGTACTTC

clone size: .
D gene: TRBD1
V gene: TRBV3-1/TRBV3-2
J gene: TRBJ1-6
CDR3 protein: CASSQGGGRVNSPLHF
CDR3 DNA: TGTGCCAGCAGCCAAGGAGGGGGCAGGGTTAATTCACCCCTCCACTTT

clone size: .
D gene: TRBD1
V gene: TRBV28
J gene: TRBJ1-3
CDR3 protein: CASSDRGQGNTIYF
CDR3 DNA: TGTGCCAGCAGTGACAGGGGCCAGGGAAACACCATATATTTT

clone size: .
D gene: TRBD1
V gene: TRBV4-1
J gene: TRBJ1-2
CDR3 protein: CASSQDWRTGPPEWGYTF
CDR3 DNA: TGCGCCAGCAGCCAAGATTGGAGGACAGGGCCTCCGGAGTGGGGCTACACCTTC

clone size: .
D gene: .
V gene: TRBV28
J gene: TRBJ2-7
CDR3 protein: CASSLRGQTTYEQYF
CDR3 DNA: TGTGCCAGCAGTTTAAGGGGACAAACGACCTACGAGCAGTACTTC

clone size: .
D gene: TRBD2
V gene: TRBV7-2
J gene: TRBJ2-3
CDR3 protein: CASSLLAGGPDTQYF
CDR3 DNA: TGTGCCAGCAGCTTACTAGCGGGGGGGCCGGATACGCAGTATTTT

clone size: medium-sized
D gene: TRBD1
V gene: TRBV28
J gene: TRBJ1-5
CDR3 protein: CASSRPGTGTGHF
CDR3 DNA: TGTGCCAGCAGCCGTCCCGGGACAGGGACGGGGCATTTT

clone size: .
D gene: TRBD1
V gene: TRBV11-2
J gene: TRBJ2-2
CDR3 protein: CASRPDRGIGELFF
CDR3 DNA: TGTGCCAGCAGACCCGACAGGGGGATCGGGGAGCTGTTTTTT

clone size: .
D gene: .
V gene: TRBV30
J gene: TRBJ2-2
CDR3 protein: CASTPRLGNTGELFF
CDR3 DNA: TGTGCCTCCACCCCCCGACTAGGAAACACCGGGGAGCTGTTTTTT

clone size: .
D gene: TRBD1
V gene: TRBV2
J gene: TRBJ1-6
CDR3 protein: CASRRTGGSSPLHF
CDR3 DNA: TGTGCCAGCAGGCGGACAGGGGGAAGTTCACCCCTCCACTTT

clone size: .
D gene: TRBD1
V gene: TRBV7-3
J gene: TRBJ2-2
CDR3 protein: CASSPDRVGELFF
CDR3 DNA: TGTGCCAGCAGCCCCGACAGGGTCGGGGAGCTGTTTTTT